A selection of T cell receptor beta chains follows, all from one sample in a study of monozygotic twins with inflammatory bowel disease. After re-calling the 5' RACE reads, TCRdb lists one entry per CDR3 protein, DNA absent. The table gives fewer than 200,000 distinct CDR3 sequences; the top ten clones make up under 3.5% of it. The specimen sequenced was blood. Receptors were obtained from a human donor with ulcerative colitis or Crohn's disease, or a healthy co-twin of an affected twin (not recorded which). CDR3s include the opening cysteine and the closing phenylalanine or tryptophan.

v_call: TRBV6-1
j_call: TRBJ2-7
cdr3_aa: CASRRQGATYEQYF

v_call: TRBV7-7
j_call: TRBJ2-2
cdr3_aa: CASSLDPSAGELFF

v_call: TRBV9
j_call: TRBJ1-5
cdr3_aa: CASSVGQGGNQPQHF

v_call: TRBV20-1
j_call: TRBJ2-3
cdr3_aa: CSARSSQGFLDTQYF

v_call: TRBV28
j_call: TRBJ2-2
cdr3_aa: CASSLNGANTGELFF

v_call: TRBV20-1
j_call: TRBJ2-7
cdr3_aa: CSAYLGTQRGIYEQYF

v_call: TRBV15
j_call: TRBJ1-1
cdr3_aa: CATSRRSGTGNTEAFF

v_call: TRBV5-1
j_call: TRBJ1-3
cdr3_aa: CASSLARGTGNTIYF

v_call: TRBV27
j_call: TRBJ1-1
cdr3_aa: CASSLVHGRAFF

v_call: TRBV29-1
j_call: TRBJ1-4
cdr3_aa: CSVEEGRGEKLFF

v_call: TRBV9
j_call: TRBJ2-1
cdr3_aa: CASRPDSTSANEQFF

v_call: TRBV27
j_call: TRBJ1-1
cdr3_aa: CASSSVWNTEAFF

v_call: TRBV5-6
j_call: TRBJ2-7
cdr3_aa: CASSLAGTGLVGQYF

v_call: TRBV9
j_call: TRBJ2-1
cdr3_aa: CASSVESRANEQFF

v_call: TRBV4-2
j_call: TRBJ2-4
cdr3_aa: CASSQRDSINIQYF

v_call: TRBV7-9
j_call: TRBJ1-2
cdr3_aa: CASSLSPFRQGAREGYTF

v_call: TRBV20-1
j_call: TRBJ2-5
cdr3_aa: CSATHTNPLAQYF

v_call: TRBV12-3/TRBV12-4
j_call: TRBJ2-3
cdr3_aa: CASSFLLDDTQYF

v_call: TRBV27
j_call: TRBJ2-2
cdr3_aa: CASSLWAPGELFF

v_call: TRBV12-3/TRBV12-4
j_call: TRBJ1-5
cdr3_aa: CASSPGLSNQPQHF

v_call: TRBV6-1
j_call: TRBJ2-7
cdr3_aa: CASSAGLAGGYEQYF

v_call: TRBV6-2/TRBV6-3
j_call: TRBJ2-7
cdr3_aa: CASSYWAETSSYEQYF

v_call: TRBV29-1
j_call: TRBJ2-1
cdr3_aa: CSGTALRSSYNEQFF

v_call: TRBV5-4
j_call: TRBJ1-2
cdr3_aa: CASSSNRGRDGYTF

v_call: TRBV28
j_call: TRBJ2-2
cdr3_aa: CASNRMNTGELFF

v_call: TRBV5-5
j_call: TRBJ1-5
cdr3_aa: CASSLTGFGNQPQHF

v_call: TRBV23-1
j_call: TRBJ2-3
cdr3_aa: CASSQSRLAGTPTDTQYF

v_call: TRBV27
j_call: TRBJ2-7
cdr3_aa: CASSFGEEGYEQYF

v_call: TRBV20-1
j_call: TRBJ2-1
cdr3_aa: CSARWGGGNNEQFF

v_call: TRBV28
j_call: TRBJ2-3
cdr3_aa: CASIEFRAGTDTQYF

v_call: TRBV29-1
j_call: TRBJ2-1
cdr3_aa: CSVDPSGTAYNEQFF